This TCR beta chain was identified in a study of blood T cells in healthy people across ages. This clonotype was observed a few times. The CDR3 sequence is 14 residues long. The V gene lost 3 bases and the J gene lost 8 bases, with 13 bases spanning the gap. Germline V gene data show CDR1 as MNHEY and CDR2 as SVGAGI. With a J-beta primer mix and a sample-barcoded 5' primer, a second PCR ran roughly 7 to 11 cycles. MiXCR was run by TCRdb on the 5' RACE reads, yielding one entry per CDR3 protein. The data contain about 760,000 distinct CDR3 sequences, 25% of them singletons. Aged roughly 6 to 100, donors were systemically healthy Caucasians from Russia. The sample was also linked to a second study, of T cells of mothers and their children. That paper states: Every mother supplied over 8 million TCR beta CDR3 reads and every child around 3 million.

V is TRBV6-5 and J is TRBJ2-2; D possibly corresponds to TRBD2 (6 bases). The sample comprised blood. The TCR comes from a boy younger than 18 in good health. Here the CDR3 DNA reads TGTGCCAGCAGTTATTGGGAGGTACCTGGGGAGCTGTTTTTT. Protein product: CASSYWEVPGELFF.